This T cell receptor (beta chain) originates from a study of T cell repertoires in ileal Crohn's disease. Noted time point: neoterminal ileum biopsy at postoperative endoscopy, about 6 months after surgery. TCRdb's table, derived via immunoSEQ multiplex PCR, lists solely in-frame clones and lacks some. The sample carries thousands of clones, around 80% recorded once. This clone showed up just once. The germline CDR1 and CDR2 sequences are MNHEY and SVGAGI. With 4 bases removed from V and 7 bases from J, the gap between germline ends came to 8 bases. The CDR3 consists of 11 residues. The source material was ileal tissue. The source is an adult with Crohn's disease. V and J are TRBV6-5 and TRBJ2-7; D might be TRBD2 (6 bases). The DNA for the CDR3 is TGTGCCAGCAGTTCCGCGGGGGAGCAGTACTTC. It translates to CASSSAGEQYF.